This T cell receptor beta chain originates from a study of long-term antiretroviral therapy in people with HIV (dated by TCRdb to between 2021 and 2024). Regarding the complete study: The earliest samples were collected roughly a decade before the 2015 WHO recommendation for immediate ART, at a time when ART was usually postponed until CD4 counts fell. The cohort contributed over 150 cryopreserved PBMC samples from 30 adults with confirmed HIV infection, collected serially over a mean of approximately 6 years (range 1-12). No cross-contamination during QIAcube processing was seen in test extractions of a monoclonal T-cell line run alongside 30 to 35 polyclonal samples. This retrospective serial study examined whether starting ART and sustained HIV suppression were associated with changes in the composition and diversity of the TRB repertoire in peripheral blood. Eleven of the 30 participants with HIV were female.

Sequencing of the TRB variable region was done with the immunoSEQ hsTCRB v3.0 assay at survey level resolution. The target sequencing depth for TRB was roughly 35,000-55,000 T-cell genomes per sample. TRB libraries were pooled and sequenced on an Illumina MiSeq using a v3 150-cycle kit. As for the authors' bioinformatics: Repertoire analysis was run in R within a reproducible Nextflow workflow that covered QC, data transformation and analysis. LymphoSeq2, an R package for exploring AIRR-Seq data, was used to implement the custom analyses. A handful of samples yielding fewer than 5000 total TRB sequences were excluded, leaving 150 to 200 analyzed HIV repertoires. Among the roughly 200 retained HIV repertoires, approximately 59 were collected before ART initiation and 129 after ART initiation. Repertoires were downsampled to 5000 TRB nucleotide sequences, and summary statistics were averaged over 100 downsampling iterations. TRB sequences were retained for analysis only if CDR3 regions of at least seven amino acids were present. Two measures captured diversity: a Shannon entropy-derived clonality score and the Gini coefficient. In the repertoire networks, any two of the top 5000 CDR3 amino acid sequences were connected whenever the two sequences differed by an edit distance of one. Antigen specificity groups and MHC restriction were predicted for TRB CDR3 amino acid sequences with GLIPH2. CDR3 amino acid sequences were matched against VDJdb and McPAS-TCR to flag known CMV, EBV, HIV or tissue antigen associations. Pre-ART, post-ART and control groups were compared with Wilcoxon signed-rank tests and Holm-Bonferroni correction. Entries here come from immuneACCESS through TCRdb and include only in-frame sequences with V and J called. Some clones fail to appear in such tables; in the studies checked, an unresolved V gene covers under half of the shortfall, and the cause of the remainder is unknown. The V and J calls and clone size come from that table; D and trimming were worked out from the DNA. The sample table shows tens of thousands of clones, and 90% to 95% are seen once. The ten largest clones capture roughly 8% of the sample.

To be included, a participant needed at least one PBMC sample from before ART initiation plus at least two post-ART samples. All participants with HIV were treated in the United States of America. Before DNA extraction, cryopreserved samples of roughly 0.9-10 million PBMC were thawed and then washed. At the time of the earliest PBMC sample, participants with HIV were aged between roughly 20 and 54 years. PBMC samples were contributed by each participant from 1-4 timepoints before ART initiation and 2-8 timepoints after ART initiation, with a median of 7 samples. Serial HIV viral load, CD4+ T-cell count, ART history and demographic data were obtained for every participant. Genomic DNA was extracted from unsorted PBMC with a Qiagen kit on a QIAcube, with processing performed in batches of 12 samples. A word on this clone: What antigen it recognizes has not been identified. No clone much larger than this one lies a single base away; base qualities are absent.

Results the study describes overall, beyond this receptor: Samples dated from the mid-2000s to the late 2010s, and the ART regimens used may be less effective than current ones. Because pre-ART samples had limited cell numbers, unsorted PBMC were profiled rather than sorted CD4+ and CD8+ T cells. CDR3 length ranges in HIV repertoires were narrower than in controls, and network structure suggested an antigen-experienced repertoire with only a slight naive shift after ART. The repertoire was dominated across all time points by expanded TRB clones identified before ART initiation, although this dominance was seen to fluctuate and to decrease in many PLHIV after ART. Inferences about post-ART repertoire changes are limited because no data were available on ART adherence, viral resistance or therapy changes. Since PBMC availability was limited, sequencing covered only the TCR beta chain, with no alpha chain pairing. A significant increase in TRB diversity was found to be associated with ART initiation, although TRB diversity was observed to remain significantly below that of transplant donor controls even after long-term ART.

The source of this sequence is a man aged 25-45 years with HIV. Source: unsorted PBMCs, taken more than 6 years after starting antiretroviral therapy.

The CDR3 reads CASSLSLAGSYNEQFF. In nucleotides, the sequence is TGTGCCAGCAGCTTATCACTAGCGGGTTCCTACAATGAGCAGTTCTTC. The sequence joins TRBV7-9 to TRBJ2-1; 9 bases in the junction line up with TRBD2. At the junction V is shortened by 2 bases and J by 1 base; bases outside the gene matches: 3. Spanning cysteine to phenylalanine, the CDR3 consists of 16 amino acids. This entry keeps only the CDR3 DNA: 48 bases, framed from base 1. For CDR1 and CDR2, the germline V gene (reference sequence) lists SEHNR and FQNEAQ.